The rows below give T cell receptor beta chains drawn from one sample of a study of PD-1 blockade in mismatch repair-deficient tumors. The method was immunoSEQ multiplex PCR; TCRdb's version includes in-frame clones alone and lacks a portion of them. The sample holds around 10,000 clones, approximately 85% seen once. The specimen was PBMCs, collected 46 weeks after starting pembrolizumab. All receptors derive from an adult with mismatch repair-deficient cancer. Each CDR3 is given with its conserved first and last residue. The order of the fields is V gene, clone size, J gene, D gene, CDR3 DNA, CDR3 protein. A D gene is named only where the DNA matches it firmly. Expanded clones are given a class, and other clones once, few, many or no size at all.

>TRBV2|.|TRBJ2-1|.
TGTGCCAGCGTCCTAAGCCCGGGAAAGTTGAATGAGCAGTTCTTC
CASVLSPGKLNEQFF
>TRBV9|.|TRBJ2-2|.
TGTGCCAGCAGCGTGTCCTCAGGGGACGGGGAGCTGTTTTTT
CASSVSSGDGELFF
>TRBV27|.|TRBJ2-3|TRBD2
TGTGCCAGCAGTCCCCGGACTAGCGGCACAGATACGCAGTATTTT
CASSPRTSGTDTQYF
>TRBV30|.|TRBJ2-1|TRBD2
TGTGCCTGGAGTGCCGCGACTAGCGGGAGACAGTTCTTC
CAWSAATSGRQFF
>TRBV13|.|TRBJ2-1|.
TGTGCCAGCAGCTTAGCTCTAGCTGACAATGAGCAGTTCTTC
CASSLALADNEQFF
>TRBV27|.|TRBJ1-2|.
TGTGCCAGCAGTTTCCTTTCGACCGGGAGTACCTATGGCTACACCTTC
CASSFLSTGSTYGYTF
>TRBV28|.|TRBJ1-3|.
TGTGCCAGCAGTTTGCCCCATACTCTCTCTGGAAACACCATATATTTT
CASSLPHTLSGNTIYF
>TRBV6-1|.|TRBJ2-5|TRBD1
TGTGCCAGCAGTGGATGGACAGGGGGCATGGGAGAGACCCAGTACTTC
CASSGWTGGMGETQYF
>TRBV9|.|TRBJ2-7|TRBD1
TGTGCCAGCAGCGACGGACAGGGGTCCTACGAGCAGTACTTC
CASSDGQGSYEQYF
>TRBV7-2|.|TRBJ2-7|.
TGTGCCAGCAGCTCTGGCAGGGTCGATTGGGAGCAGTACTTC
CASSSGRVDWEQYF
>TRBV9|once|TRBJ2-1|TRBD1
TGTGCCAGCAGCGTAGAACAGGGGGCCTACAATGAGCAGTTCTTC
CASSVEQGAYNEQFF
>TRBV28|few|TRBJ2-7|.
TGTGCCAGCAGGCGGGACCTTCCGGAGCAGTACTTC
CASRRDLPEQYF
>TRBV5-6|few|TRBJ2-7|TRBD2
TGTGCCAGCAGCTTGGGGACTAGCGGTTTCTACGAGCAGTACTTC
CASSLGTSGFYEQYF
>TRBV27|.|TRBJ2-3|TRBD2
TGTGCCAGCAGTCCCTGGACTAGCGGGGGGGATACGCAGTATTTT
CASSPWTSGGDTQYF
>TRBV5-1|few|TRBJ2-7|TRBD1
TGCGCCAGCAGCTTGGCGACCGGGACAGGAAGCTACGAGCAGTACTTC
CASSLATGTGSYEQYF
>TRBV28|.|TRBJ2-7|TRBD1
TGTGCCAGCAGTTTAAGGGACAGGACCTACGAGCAGTACTTC
CASSLRDRTYEQYF